This TCR beta chain emerged from a study of CD8+ T cells in alopecia areata. Whole-study results and caveats: Because one nonresponder was included, the link of baseline CD8+ expansion to response is considered uncertain.

Documented treatment: oral pan-JAK inhibitor, 5-10 mg twice daily. Sorting of CD4+ and CD8+ T cells was performed on PBMCs. Sequencing used cDNA as its template, made by extracting RNA and reverse transcribing it. Profiling relied on immunoSEQ multiplex PCR, and the TCRdb table lists in-frame clones only, not all of them. The sample shows hundreds of thousands of clones, 45% to 70% of them seen only once. Turning to this clone: What it binds is unknown.

Per the germline V gene, CDR1 is SQVTM and CDR2 is ANQGSEA. The CDR3 has 14 residues. Trimming took off 5 bases at V and 5 bases at J, with 13 bases between the two ends. The receptor was derived from a human donor with alopecia areata. The chain links TRBV29-1 to TRBJ1-6; the D is unclear. The specimen was CD4+ T cells sorted from blood, collected between weeks 51 and 54, from a patient treated with tofacitinib. CDR3 sequence: CSVRELQNNSPLHF. The CDR3 bases are TGCAGCGTTAGAGAACTACAAAATAATTCACCCCTCCACTTT.